This TCR beta chain is drawn from a study of CD8 T cells in ankylosing spondylitis. Quantitative 5'-RACE with molecular barcodes was used to make the TCR beta libraries. One entry per CDR3 protein, called by TCRdb with MiXCR from the 5' RACE reads. Among around 440,000 distinct CDR3 sequences listed, roughly 15% were seen once. Study results and caveats: Characteristic, it appeared, of ankylosing spondylitis blood was a TCR beta motif of 7 or 8 highly homologous variants. In synovial fluid and blood from reactive arthritis, some motif variants were previously reported. Disease-linked clones had a CD8+ phenotype and relatively low frequency in peripheral blood.

CDR3 size: 15 residues. Germline V gene data show CDR1 as SGHTA and CDR2 as FQGNSA. V dropped 5 bases and J dropped 6; count of bases not matched to a gene: 7. This clonotype showed up just a few times. Its target is unknown. Sequenced input: blood, either unsorted or a sorted T cell fraction (not recorded which). This TCR was sampled from a male donor with ankylosing spondylitis. V usage is TRBV7-2 and J usage is TRBJ2-4, with 10 bases matching TRBD2. The CDR3 is CASSKASGGRNIQYF. DNA for the CDR3: TGTGCCAGCAGCAAAGCTAGCGGGGGTAGAAACATTCAGTACTTC.